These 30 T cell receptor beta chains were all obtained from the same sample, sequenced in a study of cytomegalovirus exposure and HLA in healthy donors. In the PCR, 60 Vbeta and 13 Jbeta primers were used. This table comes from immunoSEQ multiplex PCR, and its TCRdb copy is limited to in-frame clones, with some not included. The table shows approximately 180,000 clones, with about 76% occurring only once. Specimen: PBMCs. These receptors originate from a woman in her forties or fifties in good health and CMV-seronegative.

Written as DNA, the CDR3 is TGTGCCACCCGGGGGGAGACGGAGACCCAGTACTTC. Translation: CATRGETETQYF. This chain links TRBV10-3 with TRBJ2-5; 7 nucleotides align to TRBD2. Germline assignment: CDR1 ENHRY and CDR2 SYGVKD. Trimming at V came to 10 bases and at J to 5 bases, leaving 7 bases not matched to a gene. CDR3 length equals 12 residues.

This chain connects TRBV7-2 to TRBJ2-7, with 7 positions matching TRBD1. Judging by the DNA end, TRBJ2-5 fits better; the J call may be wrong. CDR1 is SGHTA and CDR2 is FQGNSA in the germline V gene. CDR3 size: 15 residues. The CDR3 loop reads CASSLVRDRQETQYF. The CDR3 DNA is TGTGCCAGCAGCCTCGTGAGGGACAGACAAGAGACCCAGTACTTC.

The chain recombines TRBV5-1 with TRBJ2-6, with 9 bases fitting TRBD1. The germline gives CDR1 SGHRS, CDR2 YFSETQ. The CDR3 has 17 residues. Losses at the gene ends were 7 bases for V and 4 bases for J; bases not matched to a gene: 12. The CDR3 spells CASVPGTGYSGANVLTF. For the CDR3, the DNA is TGCGCCAGCGTTCCCGGGACAGGGTATTCCGGGGCCAACGTCCTGACTTTC.

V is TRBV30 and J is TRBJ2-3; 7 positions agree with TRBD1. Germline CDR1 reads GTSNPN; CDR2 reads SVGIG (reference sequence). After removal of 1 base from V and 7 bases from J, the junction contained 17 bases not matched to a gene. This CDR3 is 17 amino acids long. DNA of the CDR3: TGTGCCTGGAGTGCCACAGGGGAGAGTGAAGTCGGGAATACGCAGTATTTT. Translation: CAWSATGESEVGNTQYF. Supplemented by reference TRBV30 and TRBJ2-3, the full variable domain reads SQTIHQWPATLVQPVGSPLSLECTVEGTSNPNLYWYRQAAGRGLQLLFYSVGIGQISSEVPQNLSASRPQDRQFILSSKKLLLSDSGFYLCAWSATGESEVGNTQYFGPGTRLTVL.

CDR3 nucleotides: TGTGCCGGTACAGGGGGGTTCGGGCAGCCCCAGCATTTT. Residues: CAGTGGFGQPQHF. This chain uses TRBV18 with TRBJ1-5, with 8 bases matching TRBD1. Unmatched junction bases numbered 10, after V lost 11 bases and J lost 7 bases. The CDR3 length is 13 residues. Germline CDR1 and CDR2: KGHSH and LQKENI.

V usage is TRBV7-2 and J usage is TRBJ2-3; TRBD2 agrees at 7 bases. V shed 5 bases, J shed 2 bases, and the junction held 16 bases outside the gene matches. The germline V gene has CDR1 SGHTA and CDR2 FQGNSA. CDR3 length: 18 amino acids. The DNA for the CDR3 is TGTGCCAGCAGCCTTCTGGTGAGTCGAGCGGGGCACACAGATACGCAGTATTTT. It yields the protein CASSLLVSRAGHTDTQYF.

The DNA of the CDR3 is TGTGCCAGCAGTGGCAGTGGGGGACTCCTTAGCAATCAGCCCCAGCATTTT. Its protein product is CASSGSGGLLSNQPQHF. The J gene is TRBJ1-5, the V gene TRBV6-1; D is perhaps TRBD1 (5 bases). Trimming took off 4 bases at V and 0 bases at J, with 16 bases between the two ends. The CDR3 runs 17 residues. CDR1 is MNHNS and CDR2 is SASEGT in the germline V gene.

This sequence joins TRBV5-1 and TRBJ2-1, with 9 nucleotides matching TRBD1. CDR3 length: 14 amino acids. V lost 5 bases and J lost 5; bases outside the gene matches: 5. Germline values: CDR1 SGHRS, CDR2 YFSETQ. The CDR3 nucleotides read TGCGCCAGCAGGAAGGACAGGGGAGACAATGAGCAGTTCTTC. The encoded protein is CASRKDRGDNEQFF.

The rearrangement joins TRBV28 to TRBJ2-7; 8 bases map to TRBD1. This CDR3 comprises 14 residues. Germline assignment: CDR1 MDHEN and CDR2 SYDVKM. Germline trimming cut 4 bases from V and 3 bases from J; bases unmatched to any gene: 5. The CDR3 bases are TGTGCCAGCAGTTCAGGGACAGGATACTACGAGCAGTACTTC. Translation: CASSSGTGYYEQYF.

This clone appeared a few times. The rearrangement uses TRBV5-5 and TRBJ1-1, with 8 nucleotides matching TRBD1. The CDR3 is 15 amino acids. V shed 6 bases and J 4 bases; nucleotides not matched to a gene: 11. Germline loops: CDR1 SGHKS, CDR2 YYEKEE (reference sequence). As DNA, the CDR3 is TGTGCCAGCATTCCGGGACAGGCGCCAGGCACTGAAGCTTTCTTT. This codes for CASIPGQAPGTEAFF. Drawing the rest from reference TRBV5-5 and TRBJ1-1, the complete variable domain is DAGVTQSPTHLIKTRGQQVTLRCSPISGHKSVSWYQQVLGQGPQFIFQYYEKEERGRGNFPDRFSARQFPNYSSELNVNALLLGDSALYLCASIPGQAPGTEAFFGQGTRLTVV.

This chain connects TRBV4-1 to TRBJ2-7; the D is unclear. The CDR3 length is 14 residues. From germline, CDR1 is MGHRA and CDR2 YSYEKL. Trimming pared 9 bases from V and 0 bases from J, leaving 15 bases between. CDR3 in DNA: TGCGCCAGATCATCTAAGCGTAGCTCCTACGAGCAGTACTTC. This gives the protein CARSSKRSSYEQYF.

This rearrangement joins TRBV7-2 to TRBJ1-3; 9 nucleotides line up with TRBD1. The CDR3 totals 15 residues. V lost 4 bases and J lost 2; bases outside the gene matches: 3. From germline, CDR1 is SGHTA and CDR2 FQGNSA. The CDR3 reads CASSWTGVAGNTIYF. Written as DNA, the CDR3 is TGTGCCAGCAGCTGGACAGGGGTCGCTGGAAACACCATATATTTT.

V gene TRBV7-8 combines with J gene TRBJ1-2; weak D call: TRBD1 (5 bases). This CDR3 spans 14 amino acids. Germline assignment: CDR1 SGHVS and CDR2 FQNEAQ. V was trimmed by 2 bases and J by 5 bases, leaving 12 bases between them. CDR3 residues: CASSLTGGKYGYTF. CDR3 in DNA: TGTGCCAGCAGCTTAACGGGGGGGAAGTATGGCTACACCTTC.

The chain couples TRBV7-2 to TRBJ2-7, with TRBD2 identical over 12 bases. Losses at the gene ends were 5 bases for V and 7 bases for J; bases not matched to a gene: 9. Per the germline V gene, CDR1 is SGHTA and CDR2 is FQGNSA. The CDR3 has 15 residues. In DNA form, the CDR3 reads TGTGCCAGCAGCCTAGGGACTAGCGGGCTCCTTGAGCAGTACTTC. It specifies CASSLGTSGLLEQYF.

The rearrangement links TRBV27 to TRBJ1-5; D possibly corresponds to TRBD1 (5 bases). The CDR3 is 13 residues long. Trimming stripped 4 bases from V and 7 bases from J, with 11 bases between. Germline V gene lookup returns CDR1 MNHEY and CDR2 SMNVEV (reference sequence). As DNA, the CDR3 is TGTGCCAGCAGTTACGAGGAGGGGCAGCCCCAGCATTTT. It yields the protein CASSYEEGQPQHF.

The CDR3 reads CASSRAGTGGFGEQFF. The CDR3 bases are TGTGCCAGCAGCCGGGCCGGGACAGGGGGCTTTGGTGAGCAGTTCTTC. The chain joins TRBV7-6 to TRBJ2-1, with 12 nucleotides matching TRBD1. J lost 9 bases, V lost 5 bases, and 11 bases had no gene match. This CDR3 spans 16 amino acids. Germline V gives CDR1 SGHVS, CDR2 FNYEAQ.

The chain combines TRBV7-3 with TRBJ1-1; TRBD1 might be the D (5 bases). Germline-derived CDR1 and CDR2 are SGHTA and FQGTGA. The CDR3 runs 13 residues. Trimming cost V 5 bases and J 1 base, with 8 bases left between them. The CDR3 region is CASSPQGNTEAFF. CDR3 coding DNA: TGTGCCAGCAGCCCTCAGGGGAACACTGAAGCTTTCTTT. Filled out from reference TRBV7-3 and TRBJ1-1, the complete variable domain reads GAGVSQTPSNKVTEKGKYVELRCDPISGHTALYWYRQSLGQGPEFLIYFQGTGAADDSGLPNDRFFAVRPEGSVSTLKIQRTERGDSAVYLCASSPQGNTEAFFGQGTRLTVV.

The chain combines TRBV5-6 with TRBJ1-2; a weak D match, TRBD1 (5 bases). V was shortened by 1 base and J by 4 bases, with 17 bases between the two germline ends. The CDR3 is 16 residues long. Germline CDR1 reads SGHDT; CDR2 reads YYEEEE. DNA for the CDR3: TGTGCCAGCAGCTTGAGAGGGGCCGGAGGGTCCTATGGCTACACCTTC. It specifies CASSLRGAGGSYGYTF.

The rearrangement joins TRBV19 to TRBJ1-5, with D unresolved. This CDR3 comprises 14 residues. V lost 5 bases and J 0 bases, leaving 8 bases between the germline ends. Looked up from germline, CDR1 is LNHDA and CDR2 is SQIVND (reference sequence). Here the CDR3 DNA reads TGTGCCAGTAGTGGGCAGTATAGCAATCAGCCCCAGCATTTT. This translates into CASSGQYSNQPQHF.

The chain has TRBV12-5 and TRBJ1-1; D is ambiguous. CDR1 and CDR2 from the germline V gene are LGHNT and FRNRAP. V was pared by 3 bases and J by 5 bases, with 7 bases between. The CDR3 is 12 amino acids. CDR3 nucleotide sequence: TGTGCTAGTGGTTTTCTGGAGACTGAAGCTTTCTTT. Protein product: CASGFLETEAFF.

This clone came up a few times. The CDR3 loop is CASSEPGNRPFGAKNIQYF. DNA for the CDR3: TGTGCCAGCAGTGAACCGGGTAACAGGCCCTTCGGGGCCAAAAACATTCAGTACTTC. The chain uses TRBV6-1 and TRBJ2-4; perhaps TRBD1 as D (5 bases). The V gene lost 2 bases and the J gene lost 1 base, with 21 bases spanning the gap. Germline assignment: CDR1 MNHNS and CDR2 SASEGT. The CDR3 covers 19 residues.

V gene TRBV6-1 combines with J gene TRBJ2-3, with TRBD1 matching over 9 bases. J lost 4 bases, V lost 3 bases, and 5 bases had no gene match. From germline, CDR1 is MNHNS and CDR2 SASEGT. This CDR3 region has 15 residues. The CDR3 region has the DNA TGTGCCAGCAGTGACGCGACAGGGGGGGCAGATACGCAGTATTTT. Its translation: CASSDATGGADTQYF.

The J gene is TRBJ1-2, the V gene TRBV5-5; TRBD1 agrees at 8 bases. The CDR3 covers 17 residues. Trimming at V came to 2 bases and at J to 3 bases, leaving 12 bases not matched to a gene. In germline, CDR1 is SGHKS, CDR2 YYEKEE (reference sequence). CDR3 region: CASSLLAGQGSDYGYTF. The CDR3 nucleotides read TGTGCCAGCAGCTTACTCGCCGGACAGGGCTCGGACTATGGCTACACCTTC.

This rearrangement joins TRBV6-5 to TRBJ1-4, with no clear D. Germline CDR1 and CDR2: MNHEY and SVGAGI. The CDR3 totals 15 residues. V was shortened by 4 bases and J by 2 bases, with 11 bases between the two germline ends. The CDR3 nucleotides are TGTGCCAGCAGTTCCTTAGGAGTGACTAATGAAAAACTGTTTTTT. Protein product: CASSSLGVTNEKLFF.

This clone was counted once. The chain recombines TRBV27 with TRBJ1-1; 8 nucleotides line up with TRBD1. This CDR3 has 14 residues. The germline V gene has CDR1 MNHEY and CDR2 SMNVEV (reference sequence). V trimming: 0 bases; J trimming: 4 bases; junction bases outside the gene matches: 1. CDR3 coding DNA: TGTGCCAGCAGTTTATCTGACAGGGGCACTGAAGCTTTCTTT. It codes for CASSLSDRGTEAFF.

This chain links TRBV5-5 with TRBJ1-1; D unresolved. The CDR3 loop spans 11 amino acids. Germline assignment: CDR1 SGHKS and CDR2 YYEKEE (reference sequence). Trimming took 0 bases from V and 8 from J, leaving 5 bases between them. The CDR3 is CASSLGGEAFF. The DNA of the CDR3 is TGTGCCAGCAGCTTGGGAGGGGAAGCTTTCTTT.

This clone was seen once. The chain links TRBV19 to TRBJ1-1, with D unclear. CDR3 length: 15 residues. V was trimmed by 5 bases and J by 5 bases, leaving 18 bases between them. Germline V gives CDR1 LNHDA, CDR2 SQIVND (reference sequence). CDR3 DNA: TGTGCCAGTAGTCCAGCTATGAGGGTGAGGACTGAAGCTTTCTTT. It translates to CASSPAMRVRTEAFF. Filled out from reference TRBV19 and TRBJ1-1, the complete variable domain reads DGGITQSPKYLFRKEGQNVTLSCEQNLNHDAMYWYRQDPGQGLRLIYYSQIVNDFQKGDIAEGYSVSREKKESFPLTVTSAQKNPTAFYLCASSPAMRVRTEAFFGQGTRLTVV.

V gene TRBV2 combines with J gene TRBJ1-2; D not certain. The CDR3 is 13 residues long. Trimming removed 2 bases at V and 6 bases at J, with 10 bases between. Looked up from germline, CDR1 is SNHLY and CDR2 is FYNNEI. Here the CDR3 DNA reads TGTGCCAGCAGTGAATTGGTGGGAGATGGCTACACCTTC. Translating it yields CASSELVGDGYTF.

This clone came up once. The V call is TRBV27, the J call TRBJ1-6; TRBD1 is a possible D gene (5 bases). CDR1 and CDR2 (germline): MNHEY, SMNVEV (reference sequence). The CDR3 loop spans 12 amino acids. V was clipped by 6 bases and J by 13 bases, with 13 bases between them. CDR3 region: CASRIDRAPLHF. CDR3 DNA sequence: TGTGCCAGCAGAATCGACAGAGCTCCCCTCCACTTT.

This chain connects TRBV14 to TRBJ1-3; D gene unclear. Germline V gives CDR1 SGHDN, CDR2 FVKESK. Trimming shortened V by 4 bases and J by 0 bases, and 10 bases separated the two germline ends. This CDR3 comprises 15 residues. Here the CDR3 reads CASSLSGFSGNTIYF. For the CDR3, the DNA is TGTGCCAGCAGCCTATCGGGATTCTCTGGAAACACCATATATTTT.